The 3 T cell receptor beta chains given below trace back to one sample, sequenced in a study of identical twins. TCRdb processed the 5' RACE reads anew with MiXCR; each CDR3 protein has one entry. The sample comprises fewer than 250,000 distinct CDR3 sequences, 6% to 8% of which are singletons, and 5% to 6% rests with the top ten. The same data also contributed to another study, on yellow fever vaccine responses in identical twins.

Sequences were obtained from CD8+ T cells sorted from blood. Every receptor here comes from a woman younger than 30 in good health.

The J gene is TRBJ2-1, the V gene TRBV14; perhaps TRBD2 as D (7 bases). The length of the CDR3 is 15 residues. V was pared by 1 base and J by 10 bases, with 17 bases between. In germline, CDR1 is SGHDN, CDR2 FVKESK. CDR3 in DNA: TGTGCCAGCAGCCAAGCGGTTGTAGGGGGGGCGGAGCAGTTCTTC. Its translation is CASSQAVVGGAEQFF.

This clonotype was counted many times. CDR3 region: CASSQDGSGLIYNEQFF. DNA for the CDR3: TGCGCCAGCAGCCAAGATGGTTCGGGACTGATCTACAATGAGCAGTTCTTC. The chain joins TRBV4-1 to TRBJ2-1; possible D gene TRBD2, 6 bases. The V and J ends lost 0 bases and 3 bases respectively, with 15 bases between them. CDR1 is MGHRA, CDR2 YSYEKL, per germline. The CDR3 is 17 residues long.

This clonotype occurred many times. The chain combines TRBV7-9 with TRBJ1-4; possibly TRBD1 for D (6 bases). Germline V gene data show CDR1 as SEHNR and CDR2 as FQNEAQ (reference sequence). This CDR3 is 12 amino acids long. Deletions cut 6 bases from V and 7 bases from J, with 9 bases between. The CDR3 nucleotides are TGTGCCAGCAGTTCAGGGGTTGAAAAACTGTTTTTT. Its translation is CASSSGVEKLFF.